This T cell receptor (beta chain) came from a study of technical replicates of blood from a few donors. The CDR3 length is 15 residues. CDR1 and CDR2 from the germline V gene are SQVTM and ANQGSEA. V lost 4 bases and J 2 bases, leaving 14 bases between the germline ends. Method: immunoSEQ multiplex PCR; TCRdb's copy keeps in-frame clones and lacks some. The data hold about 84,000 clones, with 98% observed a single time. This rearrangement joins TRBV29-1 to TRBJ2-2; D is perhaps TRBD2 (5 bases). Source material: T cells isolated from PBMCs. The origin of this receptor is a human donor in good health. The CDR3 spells CSVVEGGPNTGELFF. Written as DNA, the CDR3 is TGCAGCGTTGTTGAGGGCGGACCTAACACCGGGGAGCTGTTTTTT.